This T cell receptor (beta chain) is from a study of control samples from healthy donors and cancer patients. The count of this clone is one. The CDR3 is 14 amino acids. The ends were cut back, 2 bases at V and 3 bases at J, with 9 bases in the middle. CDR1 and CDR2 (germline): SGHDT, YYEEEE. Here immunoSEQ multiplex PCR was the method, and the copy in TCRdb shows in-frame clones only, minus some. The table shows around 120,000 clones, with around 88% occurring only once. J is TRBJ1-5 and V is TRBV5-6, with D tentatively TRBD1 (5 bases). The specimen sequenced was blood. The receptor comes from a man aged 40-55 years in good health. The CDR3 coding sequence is TGTGCCAGCAGCTTCGGGGGGGTCAATCAGCCCCAGCATTTT. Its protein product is CASSFGGVNQPQHF. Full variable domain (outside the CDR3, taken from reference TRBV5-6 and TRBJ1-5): DAGVTQSPTHLIKTRGQQVTLRCSPKSGHDTVSWYQQALGQGPQFIFQYYEEEERQRGNFPDRFSGHQFPNYSSELNVNALLLGDSALYLCASSFGGVNQPQHFGDGTRLSIL.